This T cell receptor (beta chain) stems from a study of CD8 T cells in ankylosing spondylitis. Whole-study results and caveats: It was reported that disease-linked clones were significantly enriched in matched ankylosing spondylitis synovial fluid. Those disease-linked clones were CD8+; they were also relatively rare in peripheral blood.

This clonotype came up many times. Antigen unknown. CDR3 length: 17 residues. V lost 1 base, J lost 0 bases, and 14 bases lay in between. The V gene's germline CDR1 is SGDLS and CDR2 YYNGEE. Via MiXCR, TCRdb re-called the 5' RACE reads, giving one row per CDR3 protein. The sample has 250,000 or so distinct CDR3 sequences; over 15% are singletons. The V gene is TRBV9, the J gene TRBJ2-1; D may be TRBD1 (6 bases). The sequenced sample consisted of blood, either unsorted or a sorted T cell fraction (not recorded which). The sequence was obtained from a male donor with ankylosing spondylitis or in good health (not recorded which). DNA for the CDR3: TGTGCCAGCAGCGTACTTTGGACAGAGAGCTCCTACAATGAGCAGTTCTTC. As protein: CASSVLWTESSYNEQFF.